This TCR gamma chain stems from a study of intestinal T cells in coeliac disease (dated by TCRdb to 2019 to 2021). Regarding the complete study: Coeliac patients were found to be much younger than controls, with mean ages of roughly 15 versus 50 years recorded in the TRG cohort. The TCR-delta (TRD) cohort comprised duodenal biopsies from around eleven coeliac disease patients and around eleven non-coeliac controls. A second, larger TCR-gamma (TRG) cohort included duodenal biopsies from some 33 coeliac disease patients and 20 to 25 non-coeliac controls. On the study overall, not on this receptor specifically: In training, clustering based on TRD kmers put all 22 biopsies in the right class, and the reported leave-one-out accuracy was 85% to 95%. Age was significantly different between the coeliac and control groups, but splitting the analysis by age did not give a significant classification. FFPE-derived DNA was found to be relatively degraded, and loss of a proportion of TCR sequences in each sample was likely caused by this degradation. It was not possible to tell repeated CDR3 amino acid sequences apart from PCR duplicates. TRG clustering correctly classified 51 of 54 biopsies (roughly 94%), with a reported leave-one-out accuracy of roughly 87%.

A word on this clone: It has no known antigen specificity. Base-call qualities are not available, and no considerably larger clone is one nucleotide away.

The CDR3 starts with the cysteine, ends with the phenylalanine, and has 14 residues. Just the 42-base CDR3 DNA is kept, in frame starting at base 1. V trim: 8 bases; J trim: 2 bases; unmatched bases: 10. Genomic DNA was extracted with the QIAamp DNA FFPE tissue kit from ten 5-um FFPE scrolls per case. Classification of coeliac disease based on the TCR repertoire was tested using fully anonymised formalin-fixed paraffin-embedded duodenal biopsies that were surplus to diagnostic needs. The method was multiplex PCR. This sample was sequenced with an Ion Torrent PGM. The LymphoTrack kit, which has primers carrying Illumina adapters, was used to amplify TRG repertoires from approximately 210 ng of biopsy DNA. TRG amplicons were purified with AMPure XP beads, quantified on a 2100 Bioanalyzer, and pooled equimolarly. Sequencing of TRG libraries was performed on an Ion PGM instrument. Per the authors' processing: Using FastX, any read was removed if more than 10% of its nucleotides had quality scores below the third quartile calculated per patient. Reads were aligned with IMGT/HighV-QUEST to assign V, D and J genes, identify CDR3 regions and assess functionality. Sequences were converted to amino acids, and every sequence predicted to be non-functional was removed. The CDR3s were broken into kmers both with and without positional annotation, PCA was run on the kmer frequencies, and the samples were clustered using every one of the 1023 combinations of PCs 1-10. Classification was validated by leave-one-out cross-validation, in which parameters were re-optimised on the remaining samples each time. Shannon diversity was computed with the vegan R package from repeated random subsamples equal to the lowest read count. For TCRdb, the public reads were processed anew by CATT, and duplicate DNA sequences were folded into one row. These V and J calls are TCRdb output, not the study's own analysis. This sample comprises several hundred gamma-chain clones, 35% to 50% of them detected only once. About 20% of the sample is taken by the ten largest.

This clonotype was obtained from a human donor with celiac disease. In this chain, TRGV10 is recombined with TRGJ1 or TRGJ2. TRGV10 is labeled an ORF, and its function is uncertain. Sequencing was carried out using a duodenal biopsy. At the DNA level, the sequence is TGTGCTGCGTGGGCCCTCTTCTATTATTATAAGAAACTCTTT. It translates to CAAWALFYYYKKLF.